This T cell receptor (beta chain) was profiled in a study of T cells in Graves' hyperthyroidism and ophthalmopathy. The CDR3 extends over 13 amino acids. The V gene's germline CDR1 is SNHLY and CDR2 FYNNEI. V was trimmed by 8 bases and J by 5 bases, leaving 13 bases between them. This clonotype came up many times. The source material, RNA transcripts, was used to amplify TCR beta CDR3 regions. Initially, a first-round RT-PCR of the TCR CDR3 employed the HTBI primer set. TCRdb reprocessed the multiplex PCR reads via MiXCR and lists one record per CDR3 protein. The sample includes hundreds of thousands of distinct CDR3 sequences, roughly 14% of them seen just once.

The clonotype was recovered from a woman aged 18-29 years with Graves' hyperthyroidism that later progressed to Graves' ophthalmopathy. The rearrangement uses TRBV2 and TRBJ2-1; the D is unclear. The material sequenced was blood. CDR3 sequence (DNA): TGTGCCAGCTCCTCCGACCAAAACAATGAGCAGTTCTTC. It codes for CASSSDQNNEQFF. Full variable domain (remainder filled in from reference TRBV2 and TRBJ2-1): EPEVTQTPSHQVTQMGQEVILRCVPISNHLYFYWYRQILGQKVEFLVSFYNNEISEKSEIFDDQFSVERPDGSNFTLKIRSTKLEDSAMYFCASSSDQNNEQFFGPGTRLTVL.